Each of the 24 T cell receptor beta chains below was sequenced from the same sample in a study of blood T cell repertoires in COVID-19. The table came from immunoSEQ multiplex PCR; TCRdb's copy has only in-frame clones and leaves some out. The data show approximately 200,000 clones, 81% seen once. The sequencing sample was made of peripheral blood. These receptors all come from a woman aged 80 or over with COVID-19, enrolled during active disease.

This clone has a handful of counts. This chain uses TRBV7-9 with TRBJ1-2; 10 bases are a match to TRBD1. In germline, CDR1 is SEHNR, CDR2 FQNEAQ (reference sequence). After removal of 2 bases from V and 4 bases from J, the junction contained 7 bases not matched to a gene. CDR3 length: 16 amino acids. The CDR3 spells CASSLNGDRGLYGYTF. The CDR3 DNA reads TGTGCCAGCAGCTTAAATGGAGACAGGGGGCTCTATGGCTACACCTTC.

CDR3 in DNA: TGTGCCAGCAGCCAAGACCTAGCGGGAGGGCCGGATACGCAGTATTTT. This encodes CASSQDLAGGPDTQYF. The rearrangement uses TRBV4-2 and TRBJ2-3, with 12 positions matching TRBD2. This CDR3 has 16 amino acids. Germline V gives CDR1 LGHNA, CDR2 YNFKEQ. V shed 0 bases and J 6 bases; nucleotides not matched to a gene: 4.

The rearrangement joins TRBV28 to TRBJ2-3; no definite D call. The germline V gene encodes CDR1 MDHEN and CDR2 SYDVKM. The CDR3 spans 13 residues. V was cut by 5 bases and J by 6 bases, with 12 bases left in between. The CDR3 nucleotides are TGTGCCAGCAGTCTGCCGTACTCGGATACGCAGTATTTT. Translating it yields CASSLPYSDTQYF.

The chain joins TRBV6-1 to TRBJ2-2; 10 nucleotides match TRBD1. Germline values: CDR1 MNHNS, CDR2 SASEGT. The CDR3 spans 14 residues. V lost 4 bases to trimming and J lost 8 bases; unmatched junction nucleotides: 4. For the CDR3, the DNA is TGTGCCAGCAGTGCGGACAGGGGGTTGGGGGAGCTGTTTTTT. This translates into CASSADRGLGELFF.

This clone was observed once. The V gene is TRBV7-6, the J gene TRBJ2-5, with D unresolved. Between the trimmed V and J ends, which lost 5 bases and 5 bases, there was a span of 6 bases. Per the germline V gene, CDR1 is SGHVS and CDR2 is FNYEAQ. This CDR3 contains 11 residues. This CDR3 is CASSLSETQYF. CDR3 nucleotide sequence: TGTGCCAGCAGCCTCTCGGAGACCCAGTACTTC.

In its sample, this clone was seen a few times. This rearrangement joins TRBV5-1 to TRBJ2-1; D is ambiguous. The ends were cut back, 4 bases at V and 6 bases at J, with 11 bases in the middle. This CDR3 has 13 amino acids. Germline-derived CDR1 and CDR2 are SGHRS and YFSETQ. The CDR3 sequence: CASSQTDSNEQFF. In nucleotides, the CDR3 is TGCGCCAGCAGCCAAACAGATTCCAATGAGCAGTTCTTC.

In DNA, the CDR3 is TGTGCCTGGCGCAACCCCCGGGGTGGGCTTGGGACAGGGGTATACCAAGAGACCCAGTACTTC. Translating it yields CAWRNPRGGLGTGVYQETQYF. V gene TRBV30 combines with J gene TRBJ2-5; 10 nucleotides match TRBD1. J was trimmed by 0 bases and V by 5 bases; bases with no gene match: 24. Germline assignment: CDR1 GTSNPN and CDR2 SVGIG (reference sequence). The length of the CDR3 is 21 residues.

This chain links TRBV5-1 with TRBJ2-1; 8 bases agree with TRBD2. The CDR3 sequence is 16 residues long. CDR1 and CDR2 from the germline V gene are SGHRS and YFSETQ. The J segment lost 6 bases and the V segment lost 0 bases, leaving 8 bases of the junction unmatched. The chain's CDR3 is CASSLGRGGSGNEQFF. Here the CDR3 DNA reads TGCGCCAGCAGCTTGGGCCGGGGGGGCTCTGGCAATGAGCAGTTCTTC.

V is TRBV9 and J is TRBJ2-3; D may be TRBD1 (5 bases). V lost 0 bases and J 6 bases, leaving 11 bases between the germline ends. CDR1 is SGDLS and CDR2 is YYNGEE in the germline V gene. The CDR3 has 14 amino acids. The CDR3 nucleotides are TGTGCCAGCAGCGTAGGGATAAAGGGGGATACGCAGTATTTT. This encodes CASSVGIKGDTQYF.

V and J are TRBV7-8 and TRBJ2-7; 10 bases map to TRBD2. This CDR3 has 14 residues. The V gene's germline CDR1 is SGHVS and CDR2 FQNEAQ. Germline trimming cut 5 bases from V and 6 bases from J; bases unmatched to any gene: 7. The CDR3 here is CASSRLAGEVEQYF. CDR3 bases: TGTGCCAGCAGCCGCCTAGCGGGAGAGGTCGAGCAGTACTTC.

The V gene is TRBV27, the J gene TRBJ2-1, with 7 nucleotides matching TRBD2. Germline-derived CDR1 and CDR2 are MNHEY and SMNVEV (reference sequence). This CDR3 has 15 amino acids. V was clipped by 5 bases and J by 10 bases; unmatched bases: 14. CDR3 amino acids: CASSPPPSGVQEQFF. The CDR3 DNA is TGTGCCAGCAGTCCCCCCCCCAGCGGGGTCCAAGAGCAGTTCTTC.

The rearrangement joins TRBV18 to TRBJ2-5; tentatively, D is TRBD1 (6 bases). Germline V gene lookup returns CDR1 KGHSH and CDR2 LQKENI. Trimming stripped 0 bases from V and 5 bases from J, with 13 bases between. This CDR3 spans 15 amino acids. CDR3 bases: TGTGCCAGCTCACCACCGGGCACAGGGTCGGAGACCCAGTACTTC. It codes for CASSPPGTGSETQYF.

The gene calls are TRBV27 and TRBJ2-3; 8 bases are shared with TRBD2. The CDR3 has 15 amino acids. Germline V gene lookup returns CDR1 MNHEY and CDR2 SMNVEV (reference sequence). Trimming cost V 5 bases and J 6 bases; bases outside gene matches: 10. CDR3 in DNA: TGTGCCAGCAGTCCTATCCGGACTAGCCCGGATACGCAGTATTTT. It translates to CASSPIRTSPDTQYF.

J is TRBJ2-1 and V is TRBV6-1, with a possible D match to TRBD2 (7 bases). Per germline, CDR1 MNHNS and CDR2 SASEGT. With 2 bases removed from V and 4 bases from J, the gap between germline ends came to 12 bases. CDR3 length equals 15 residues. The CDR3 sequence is CASSELQGGYNEQFF. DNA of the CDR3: TGTGCCAGCAGTGAACTACAGGGAGGGTACAATGAGCAGTTCTTC.

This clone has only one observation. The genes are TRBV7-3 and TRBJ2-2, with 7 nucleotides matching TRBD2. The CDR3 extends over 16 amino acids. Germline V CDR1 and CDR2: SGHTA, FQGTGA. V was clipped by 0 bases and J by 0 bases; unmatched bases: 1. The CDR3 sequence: CASSLTRGANTGELFF. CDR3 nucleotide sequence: TGTGCCAGCAGCTTAACACGGGGGGCGAACACCGGGGAGCTGTTTTTT.

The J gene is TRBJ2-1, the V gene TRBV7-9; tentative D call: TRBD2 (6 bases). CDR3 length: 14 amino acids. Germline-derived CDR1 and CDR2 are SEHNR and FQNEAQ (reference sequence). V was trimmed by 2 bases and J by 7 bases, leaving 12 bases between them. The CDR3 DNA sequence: TGTGCCAGCAGCTTAATGCGGGACTCGAATGAGCAGTTCTTC. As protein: CASSLMRDSNEQFF.

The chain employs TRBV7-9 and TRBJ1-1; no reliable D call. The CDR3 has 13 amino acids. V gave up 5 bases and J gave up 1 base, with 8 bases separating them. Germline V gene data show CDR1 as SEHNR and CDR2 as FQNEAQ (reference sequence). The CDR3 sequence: CASSPQANTEAFF. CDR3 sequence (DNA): TGTGCCAGCAGCCCTCAGGCGAACACTGAAGCTTTCTTT.

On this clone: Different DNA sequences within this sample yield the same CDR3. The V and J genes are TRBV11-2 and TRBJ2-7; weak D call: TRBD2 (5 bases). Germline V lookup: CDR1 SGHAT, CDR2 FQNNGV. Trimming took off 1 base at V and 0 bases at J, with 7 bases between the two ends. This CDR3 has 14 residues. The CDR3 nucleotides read TGTGCCAGCAGCTTAGGCGGGTCCTCCTACGAGCAGTACTTC. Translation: CASSLGGSSYEQYF.

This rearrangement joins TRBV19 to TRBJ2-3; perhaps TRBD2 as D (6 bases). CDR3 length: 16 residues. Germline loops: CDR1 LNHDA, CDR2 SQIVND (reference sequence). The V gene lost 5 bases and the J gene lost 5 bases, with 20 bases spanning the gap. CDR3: CASSPPRSGFGDTQYF. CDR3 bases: TGTGCCAGTAGTCCCCCGCGCAGCGGGTTTGGAGATACGCAGTATTTT.

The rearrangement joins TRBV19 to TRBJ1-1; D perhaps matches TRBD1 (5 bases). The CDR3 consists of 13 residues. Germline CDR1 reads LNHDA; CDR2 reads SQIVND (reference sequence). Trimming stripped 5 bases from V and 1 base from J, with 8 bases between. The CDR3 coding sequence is TGTGCCAGTAGTCTGGGGCGGAACACTGAAGCTTTCTTT. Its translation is CASSLGRNTEAFF.

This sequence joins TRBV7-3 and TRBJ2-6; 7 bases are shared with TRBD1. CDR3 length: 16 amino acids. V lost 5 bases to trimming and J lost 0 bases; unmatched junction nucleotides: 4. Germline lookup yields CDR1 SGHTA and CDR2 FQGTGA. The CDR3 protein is CASSPSGGSGANVLTF. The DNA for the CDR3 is TGTGCCAGCAGCCCCTCAGGGGGCTCTGGGGCCAACGTCCTGACTTTC.

The CDR3 coding sequence is TGTGCCAGCGGGCAGTACGTACAGCCCCAGCATTTT. Encoded protein: CASGQYVQPQHF. The gene calls are TRBV2 and TRBJ1-5; the D is unclear. Germline-derived CDR1 and CDR2 are SNHLY and FYNNEI. The CDR3 has 12 residues. Trimming cost V 8 bases and J 7 bases, with 12 bases left between them.

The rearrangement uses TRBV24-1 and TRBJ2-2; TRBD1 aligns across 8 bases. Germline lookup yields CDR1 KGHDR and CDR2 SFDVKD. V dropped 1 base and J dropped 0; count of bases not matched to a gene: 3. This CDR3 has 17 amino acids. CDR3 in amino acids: CATSDLAGGANTGELFF. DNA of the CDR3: TGTGCCACCAGTGATTTAGCAGGGGGCGCGAACACCGGGGAGCTGTTTTTT.

The CDR3 DNA is TGTGCCACCAGCAGAGATCTAAGAAATTTTCAGCCCCAGCATTTT. This sequence encodes CATSRDLRNFQPQHF. The chain uses TRBV15 and TRBJ1-5; D ambiguous. The CDR3 is made up of 15 amino acids. CDR1 is LNHNV, CDR2 YYDKDF, per germline (reference sequence). V gave up 0 bases and J gave up 6 bases, with 12 bases separating them.